These 18 T cell receptor beta chains came from one sample sequenced in a study of blood T cell repertoires in COVID-19. Sequencing was performed with immunoSEQ multiplex PCR; in TCRdb, only in-frame clones are kept and a portion is missing. The sample carries roughly 300,000 clones, roughly 90% recorded once. The sample comprised peripheral blood. Source of these receptors: a man younger than 35 who had recovered from COVID-19.

The chain combines TRBV5-5 with TRBJ2-1; 9 nucleotides agree with TRBD1. Germline V gene sequence: CDR1 SGHKS, CDR2 YYEKEE (reference sequence). The V gene end was trimmed by 4 bases and the J gene end by 6 bases; junction bases not matched to a gene: 5. This CDR3 is 14 amino acids long. The CDR3 reads CASSPGTGINEQFF. The CDR3 region has the DNA TGTGCCAGCAGCCCCGGGACAGGGATCAATGAGCAGTTCTTC.

The rearrangement joins TRBV6-5 to TRBJ1-1; the match to TRBD1 covers 9 bases. The ends lost 4 bases at V and 1 base at J; junction bases unmatched: 4. The CDR3 has 15 amino acids. In germline, CDR1 is MNHEY, CDR2 SVGAGI. The chain's CDR3 is CASSWGQGGNTEAFF. The CDR3 bases are TGTGCCAGCAGTTGGGGACAGGGAGGGAACACTGAAGCTTTCTTT.

This clone has a single count. The chain is built from TRBV7-8 and TRBJ1-1; D ambiguous. The V end lost 0 bases, the J end lost 5 bases, and 7 bases lay between the germline ends. Germline V gene lookup returns CDR1 SGHVS and CDR2 FQNEAQ. This CDR3 comprises 13 residues. CDR3 amino acids: CASSLARQTEAFF. For the CDR3, the DNA is TGTGCCAGCAGCTTAGCGAGGCAGACTGAAGCTTTCTTT.

The gene calls are TRBV27 and TRBJ1-2; tentatively, D is TRBD1 (5 bases). Trimming stripped 6 bases from V and 0 bases from J, with 14 bases between. The CDR3 length is 15 residues. Germline values: CDR1 MNHEY, CDR2 SMNVEV (reference sequence). The CDR3 coding sequence is TGTGCCAGCAGCCGAGGAGGGGTAGCTAACTATGGCTACACCTTC. Translated: CASSRGGVANYGYTF.

Comments on this clone: Distinct nucleotide sequences in the sample also encode this CDR3. The rearrangement links TRBV5-1 to TRBJ1-4; D uncertain. CDR3 size: 13 residues. V was clipped by 5 bases and J by 4 bases, with 9 bases between them. Germline CDR1 SGHRS, CDR2 YFSETQ. CDR3 DNA sequence: TGCGCCAGCAGTTTCACGGGTAATGAAAAACTGTTTTTT. Amino acid sequence: CASSFTGNEKLFF.

This clone was seen just once. The chain combines TRBV7-2 with TRBJ2-2; TRBD2 matches at 13 bases. The junction had 7 bases not matched to a gene; V was cut back by 5 bases and J by 4 bases. The CDR3 extends over 17 amino acids. Per germline, CDR1 SGHTA and CDR2 FQGNSA. CDR3: CASSRTRTSGGTGELFF. The CDR3 DNA follows: TGTGCCAGCAGCCGTACACGGACTAGCGGGGGCACCGGGGAGCTGTTTTTT.

The chain links TRBV9 to TRBJ2-7; TRBD2 aligns across 9 bases. V lost 7 bases to trimming and J lost 5 bases; unmatched junction nucleotides: 13. The CDR3 has 15 amino acids. Germline V gene lookup returns CDR1 SGDLS and CDR2 YYNGEE. In DNA form, the CDR3 reads TGTGCCAGCTCCGAAGCGGGAGGCCCCCCCAACGAGCAGTACTTC. This sequence encodes CASSEAGGPPNEQYF.

The rearrangement joins TRBV20-1 to TRBJ2-3; the match to TRBD1 covers 10 bases. This CDR3 comprises 15 residues. Germline V gene data show CDR1 as DFQATT and CDR2 as SNEGSKA (reference sequence). Unmatched junction bases numbered 7, after V lost 3 bases and J lost 4 bases. CDR3 region: CSASLRDRGSDTQYF. Here the CDR3 DNA reads TGCAGTGCTAGTCTACGGGACAGGGGCTCAGATACGCAGTATTTT.

The chain is built from TRBV7-9 and TRBJ2-7; 7 bases match TRBD1. The J segment lost 5 bases and the V segment lost 4 bases, leaving 8 bases of the junction unmatched. The CDR3 consists of 14 residues. Germline V gene data show CDR1 as SEHNR and CDR2 as FQNEAQ (reference sequence). CDR3 loop: CASSSTGVKDEQYF. CDR3 in DNA: TGTGCCAGCAGCTCCACAGGGGTGAAGGACGAGCAGTACTTC. The whole variable domain, remainder taken from reference TRBV7-9 and TRBJ2-7, is DTGVSQNPRHKITKRGQNVTFRCDPISEHNRLYWYRQTLGQGPEFLTYFQNEAQLEKSRLLSDRFSAERPKGSFSTLEIQRTEQGDSAMYLCASSSTGVKDEQYFGPGTRLTVT.

The chain employs TRBV7-6 and TRBJ1-1; possible D gene TRBD1, 6 bases. Deletions cut 5 bases from V and 2 bases from J, with 9 bases between. This CDR3 has 13 amino acids. CDR1 is SGHVS, CDR2 FNYEAQ, per germline. The DNA for the CDR3 is TGTGCCAGCAGCCAGGGGATAAACACTGAAGCTTTCTTT. Translating it yields CASSQGINTEAFF.

V gene TRBV10-3 combines with J gene TRBJ2-7; tentative D call: TRBD2 (6 bases). The V end was cut by 6 bases, the J end by 5 bases, with 14 bases between. CDR1 and CDR2 from the germline V gene are ENHRY and SYGVKD. The CDR3 is 13 amino acids. The CDR3, as DNA: TGTGCCATCAGCTTCACTACTAGCCACGAGCAGTACTTC. Its translation is CAISFTTSHEQYF.

The chain joins TRBV7-9 to TRBJ1-6, with D unresolved. The V and J ends lost 1 base and 8 bases respectively, with 6 bases between them. CDR1 and CDR2 from the germline V gene are SEHNR and FQNEAQ (reference sequence). This CDR3 contains 13 residues. CDR3 DNA: TGTGCCAGCAGCTTAGGCACGGATTCACCCCTCCACTTT. Its protein is CASSLGTDSPLHF.

The rearrangement links TRBV7-2 to TRBJ1-1; D perhaps matches TRBD1 (5 bases). The CDR3 extends over 11 amino acids. V was pared by 5 bases and J by 8 bases, with 9 bases between. The germline gives CDR1 SGHTA, CDR2 FQGNSA. CDR3 nucleotides: TGTGCCAGCAGCCCAGGGTTAGAAGCTTTCTTT. Translating gives CASSPGLEAFF. Together with reference TRBV7-2 and TRBJ1-1, the CDR3 gives the full variable domain: GAGVSQSPSNKVTEKGKDVELRCDPISGHTALYWYRQSLGQGLEFLIYFQGNSAPDKSGLPSDRFSAERTGGSVSTLTIQRTQQEDSAVYLCASSPGLEAFFGQGTRLTVV.

On this clone: Other DNA sequences within the sample encode an identical CDR3. V and J are TRBV29-1 and TRBJ1-2, with D possibly being TRBD1 (5 bases). The germline V and J ends were trimmed by 3 bases and 2 bases, with 7 bases remaining between them. CDR3 length: 12 amino acids. Germline-derived CDR1 and CDR2 are SQVTM and ANQGSEA. CDR3: CSVEGQNYGYTF. CDR3 nucleotide sequence: TGCAGCGTTGAGGGGCAGAACTATGGCTACACCTTC.

The chain joins TRBV24-1 to TRBJ1-5; D is possibly TRBD1 (6 bases). The CDR3 is 16 residues long. Trimming stripped 3 bases from V and 6 bases from J, with 17 bases between. Looked up from germline, CDR1 is KGHDR and CDR2 is SFDVKD. CDR3 in amino acids: CATSDNRVVRFQPQHF. CDR3 in DNA: TGTGCCACCAGTGATAACAGGGTTGTGAGATTTCAGCCCCAGCATTTT.

The CDR3 sequence is CTSSQGAGTHNQPQHF. CDR3 nucleotides: TGCACCAGCAGCCAAGGAGCCGGGACACACAATCAGCCCCAGCATTTT. The chain recombines TRBV1 with TRBJ1-5; the table's D call, TRBD1, has no DNA check behind it. TRBV1 is listed as a pseudogene. The CDR3 runs 16 residues.

This chain joins TRBV29-1 and TRBJ1-2; the match to TRBD1 covers 7 bases. This CDR3 is 12 amino acids long. The trim removed 7 bases at V and 4 bases at J, leaving 6 bases unmatched. Germline CDR1 and CDR2: SQVTM and ANQGSEA. In DNA, the CDR3 is TGCAGCGCACCGACAGGGACCTATGGCTACACCTTC. Translating it yields CSAPTGTYGYTF.

The V call is TRBV19, the J call TRBJ1-1, with D maybe TRBD1 (6 bases). The CDR3 runs 15 residues. Germline loops: CDR1 LNHDA, CDR2 SQIVND (reference sequence). With 7 bases removed from V and 0 bases from J, the gap between germline ends came to 15 bases. The CDR3 is CASTPGAYMNTEAFF. The CDR3 DNA sequence: TGTGCCAGTACCCCAGGGGCATACATGAACACTGAAGCTTTCTTT.